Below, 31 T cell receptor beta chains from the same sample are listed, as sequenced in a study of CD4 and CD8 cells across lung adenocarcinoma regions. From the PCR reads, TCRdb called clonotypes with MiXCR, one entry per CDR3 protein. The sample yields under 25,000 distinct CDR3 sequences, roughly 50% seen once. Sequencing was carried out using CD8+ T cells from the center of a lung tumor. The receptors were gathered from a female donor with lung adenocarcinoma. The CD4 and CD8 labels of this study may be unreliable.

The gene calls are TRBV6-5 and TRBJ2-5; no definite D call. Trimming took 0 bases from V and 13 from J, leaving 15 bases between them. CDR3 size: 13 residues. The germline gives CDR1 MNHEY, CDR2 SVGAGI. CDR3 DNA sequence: TGTGCCAGCAGTTACTCGGGCTTCAAGGCCCTGTACTTC. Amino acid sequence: CASSYSGFKALYF.

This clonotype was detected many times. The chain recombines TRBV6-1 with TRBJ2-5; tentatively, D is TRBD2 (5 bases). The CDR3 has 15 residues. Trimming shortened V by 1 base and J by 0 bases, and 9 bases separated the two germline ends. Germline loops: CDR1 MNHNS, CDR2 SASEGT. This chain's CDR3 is CASSEEGGYQETQYF. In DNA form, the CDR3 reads TGTGCCAGCAGTGAAGAAGGCGGGTACCAAGAGACCCAGTACTTC.

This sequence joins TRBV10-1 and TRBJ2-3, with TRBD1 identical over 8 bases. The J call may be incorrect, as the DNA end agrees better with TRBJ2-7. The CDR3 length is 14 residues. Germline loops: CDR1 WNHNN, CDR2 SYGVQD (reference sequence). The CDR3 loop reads CPIRGLWAADTQYF. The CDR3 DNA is TGCCCCATCAGGGGGCTGTGGGCCGCAGACACGCAGTACTTC.

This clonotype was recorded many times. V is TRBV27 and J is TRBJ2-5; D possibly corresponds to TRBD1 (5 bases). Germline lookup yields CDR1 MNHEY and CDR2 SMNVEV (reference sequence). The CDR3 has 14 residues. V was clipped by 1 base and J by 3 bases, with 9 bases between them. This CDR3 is CASSLWMTEETQYF. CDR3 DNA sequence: TGTGCCAGCAGTTTATGGATGACAGAAGAGACCCAGTACTTC.

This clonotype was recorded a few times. The CDR3, as DNA: TGTGCCAGCAGTATTCAGGGACAGGGCGCAGATACGCAGTATTTT. This encodes CASSIQGQGADTQYF. V is TRBV6-1 and J is TRBJ2-3; the match to TRBD1 covers 9 bases. With V trimmed by 5 bases and J by 4 bases, 7 bases remained unmatched. The CDR3 sequence is 15 residues long. From germline, CDR1 is MNHNS and CDR2 SASEGT.

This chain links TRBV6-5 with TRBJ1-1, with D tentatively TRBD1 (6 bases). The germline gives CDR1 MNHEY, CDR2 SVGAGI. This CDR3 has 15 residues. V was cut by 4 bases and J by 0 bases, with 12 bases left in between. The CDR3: CASSSQGTLNTEAFF. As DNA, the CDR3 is TGTGCCAGCAGTTCCCAGGGGACACTGAACACTGAAGCTTTCTTT.

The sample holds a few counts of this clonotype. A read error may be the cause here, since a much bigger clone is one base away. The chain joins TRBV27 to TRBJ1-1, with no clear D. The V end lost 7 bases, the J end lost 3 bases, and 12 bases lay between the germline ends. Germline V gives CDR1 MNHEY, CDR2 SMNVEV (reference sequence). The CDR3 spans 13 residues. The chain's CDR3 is CASTYTRDTEAFF. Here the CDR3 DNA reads TGTGCCAGCACTTATACAAGGGACACTGAAGCTTTCTTT.

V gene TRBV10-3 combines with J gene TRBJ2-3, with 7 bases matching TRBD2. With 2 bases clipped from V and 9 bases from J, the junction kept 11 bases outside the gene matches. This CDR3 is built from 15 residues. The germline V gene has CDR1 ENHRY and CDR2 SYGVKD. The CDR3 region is CAISEGPGGKDTQYF. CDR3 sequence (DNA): TGTGCCATCAGTGAGGGGCCGGGAGGCAAAGACACGCAGTATTTT.

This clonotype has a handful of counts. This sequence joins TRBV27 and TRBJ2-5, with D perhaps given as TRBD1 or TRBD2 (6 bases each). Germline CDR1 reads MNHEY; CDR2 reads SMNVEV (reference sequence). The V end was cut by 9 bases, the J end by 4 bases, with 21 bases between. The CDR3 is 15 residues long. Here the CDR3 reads CARGFGGSDPETQYF. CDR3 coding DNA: TGTGCCAGGGGGTTCGGGGGCAGTGACCCAGAGACCCAGTACTTC.

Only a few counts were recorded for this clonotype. For the CDR3, the DNA is TGCGCCAGCAGCTTATCGGGACAGGGTCCTGGCTACACCTTC. It encodes CASSLSGQGPGYTF. V gene TRBV5-1 combines with J gene TRBJ1-2, with TRBD1 matching 9 bases. Per germline, CDR1 SGHRS and CDR2 YFSETQ. Trimming removed 2 bases from V and 7 bases from J; junction bases left unmatched: 6. The length of the CDR3 is 14 residues.

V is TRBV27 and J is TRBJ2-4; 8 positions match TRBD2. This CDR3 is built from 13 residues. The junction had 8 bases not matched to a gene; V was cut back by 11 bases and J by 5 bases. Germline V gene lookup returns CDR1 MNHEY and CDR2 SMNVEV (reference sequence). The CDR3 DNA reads TGTGCCCGCGGGGGGCTTGTCCAAAACATTCAGTACTTC. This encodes CARGGLVQNIQYF.

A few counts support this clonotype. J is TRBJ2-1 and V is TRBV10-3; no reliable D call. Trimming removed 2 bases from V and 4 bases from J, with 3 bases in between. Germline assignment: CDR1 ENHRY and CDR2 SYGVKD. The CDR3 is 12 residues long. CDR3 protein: CAISETYNEQFF. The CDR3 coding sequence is TGTGCCATCAGTGAGACGTACAATGAGCAGTTCTTC.

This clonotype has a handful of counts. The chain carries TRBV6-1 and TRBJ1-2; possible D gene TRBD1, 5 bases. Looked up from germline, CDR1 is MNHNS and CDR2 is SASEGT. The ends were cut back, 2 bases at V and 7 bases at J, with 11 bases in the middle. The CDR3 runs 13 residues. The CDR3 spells CASSEQSGFGYTF. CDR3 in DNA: TGTGCCAGCAGTGAACAGTCAGGGTTTGGCTACACCTTC.

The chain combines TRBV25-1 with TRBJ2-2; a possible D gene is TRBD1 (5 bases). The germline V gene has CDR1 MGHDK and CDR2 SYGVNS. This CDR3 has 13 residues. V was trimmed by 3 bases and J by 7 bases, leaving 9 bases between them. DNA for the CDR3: TGTGCCAGCAGTGACAGGGAAATCGGGGAGCTGTTTTTT. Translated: CASSDREIGELFF.

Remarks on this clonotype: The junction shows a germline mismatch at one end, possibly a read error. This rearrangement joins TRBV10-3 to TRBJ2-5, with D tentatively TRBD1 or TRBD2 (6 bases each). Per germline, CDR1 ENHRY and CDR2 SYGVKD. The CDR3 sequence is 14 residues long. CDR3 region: CAGGGGRAKDTQYF. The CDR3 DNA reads TGTGCGGGCGGAGGGGGGCGCGCCAAAGACACCCAGTACTTC.

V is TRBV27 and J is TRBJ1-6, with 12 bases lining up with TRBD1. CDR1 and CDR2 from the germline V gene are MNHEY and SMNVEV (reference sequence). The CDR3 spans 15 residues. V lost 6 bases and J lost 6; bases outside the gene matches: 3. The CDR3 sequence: CASSWDRGPNSPLHF. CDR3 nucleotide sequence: TGTGCCAGCAGCTGGGACAGGGGGCCTAATTCACCCCTCCACTTT.

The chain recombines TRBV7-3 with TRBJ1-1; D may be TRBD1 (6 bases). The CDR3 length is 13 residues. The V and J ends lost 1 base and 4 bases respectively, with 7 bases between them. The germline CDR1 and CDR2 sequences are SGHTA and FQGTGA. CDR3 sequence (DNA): TGTGCCAGCAGCTTAAGCAGGGGCACTGAAGCTTTCTTT. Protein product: CASSLSRGTEAFF.

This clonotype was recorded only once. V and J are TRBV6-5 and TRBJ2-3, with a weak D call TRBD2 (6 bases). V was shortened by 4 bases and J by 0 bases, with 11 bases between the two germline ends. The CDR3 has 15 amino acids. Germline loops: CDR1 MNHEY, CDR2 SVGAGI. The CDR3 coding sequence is TGTGCCAGCAGTTCTTTCAGCGGGAGCACAGATACGCAGTATTTT. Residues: CASSSFSGSTDTQYF.

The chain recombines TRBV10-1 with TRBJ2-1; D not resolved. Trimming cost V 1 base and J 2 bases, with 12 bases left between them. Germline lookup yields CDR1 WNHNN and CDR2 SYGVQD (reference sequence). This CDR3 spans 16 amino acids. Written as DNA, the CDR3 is TGCGCCAGCAGTGAGTATCGGGCAACCCCCTACAATGAGCAGTTCTTC. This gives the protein CASSEYRATPYNEQFF.

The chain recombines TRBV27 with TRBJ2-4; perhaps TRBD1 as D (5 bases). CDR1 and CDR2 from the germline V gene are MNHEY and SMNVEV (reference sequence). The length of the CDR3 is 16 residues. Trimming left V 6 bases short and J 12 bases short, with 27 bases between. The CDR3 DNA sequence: TGTGCCAGCAGAGGACAAGGAGTGTCTGACCAAGACACTCAGTACTTC. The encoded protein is CASRGQGVSDQDTQYF.

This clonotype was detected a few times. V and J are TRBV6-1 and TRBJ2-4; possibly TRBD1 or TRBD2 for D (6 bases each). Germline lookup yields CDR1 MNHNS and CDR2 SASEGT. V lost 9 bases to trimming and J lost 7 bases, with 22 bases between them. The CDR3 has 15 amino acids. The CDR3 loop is CASRGSGGSWNIQYF. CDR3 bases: TGTGCCAGTCGCGGGTCCGGGGGCAGTTGGAACATTCAGTACTTC.

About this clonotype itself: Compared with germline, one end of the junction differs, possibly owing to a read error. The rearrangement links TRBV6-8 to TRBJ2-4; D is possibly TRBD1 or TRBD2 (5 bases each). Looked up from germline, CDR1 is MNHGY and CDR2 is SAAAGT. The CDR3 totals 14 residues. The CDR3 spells CGGTGLGATNTQYF. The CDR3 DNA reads TGCGGCGGCACGGGGCTGGGTGCCACAAATACGCAGTACTTC.

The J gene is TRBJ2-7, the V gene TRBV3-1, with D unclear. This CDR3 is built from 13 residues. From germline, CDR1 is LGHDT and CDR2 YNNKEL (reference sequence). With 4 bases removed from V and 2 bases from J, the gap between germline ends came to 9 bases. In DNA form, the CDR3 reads TGTGCCAGCAGCCTAGGTGGGACCTACGAGCAGTACTTC. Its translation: CASSLGGTYEQYF.

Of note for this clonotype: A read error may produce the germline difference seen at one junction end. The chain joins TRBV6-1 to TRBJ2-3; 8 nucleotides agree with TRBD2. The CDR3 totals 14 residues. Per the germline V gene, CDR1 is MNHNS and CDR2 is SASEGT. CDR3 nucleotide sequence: TGTGCGGGCAGCGGGAGCGGGGACCCAGAGACGCAGTATTTT. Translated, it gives CAGSGSGDPETQYF.

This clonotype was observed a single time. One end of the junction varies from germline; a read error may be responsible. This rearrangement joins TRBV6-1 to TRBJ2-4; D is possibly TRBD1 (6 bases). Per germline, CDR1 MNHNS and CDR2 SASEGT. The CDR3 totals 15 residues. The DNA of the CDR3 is TGTGCCAGGGGTGGTGGGGGCGGAGCCAAAGACATCCAGTACTTC. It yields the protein CARGGGGGAKDIQYF.

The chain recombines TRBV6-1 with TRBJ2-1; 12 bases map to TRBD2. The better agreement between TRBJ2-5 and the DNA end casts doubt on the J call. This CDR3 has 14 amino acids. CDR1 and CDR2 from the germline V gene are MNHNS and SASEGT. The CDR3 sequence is CASRTSGGYETQYF. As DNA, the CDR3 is TGTGCCAGCAGGACTAGCGGGGGTTATGAGACCCAGTACTTC.

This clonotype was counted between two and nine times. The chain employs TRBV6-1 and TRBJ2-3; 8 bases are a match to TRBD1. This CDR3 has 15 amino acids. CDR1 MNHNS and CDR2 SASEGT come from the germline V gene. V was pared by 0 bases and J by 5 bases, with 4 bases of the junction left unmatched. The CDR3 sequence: CASSEAAGGLDTQYF. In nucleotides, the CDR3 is TGTGCCAGCAGTGAAGCGGCAGGGGGCTTAGATACGCAGTATTTT.

The CDR3 sequence is CASTTRNNEQFF. For the CDR3, the DNA is TGTGCCAGCACGACTAGAAACAATGAGCAGTTCTTC. The chain couples TRBV6-1 to TRBJ2-1, with a possible D match to TRBD2 (6 bases). Germline V gene data show CDR1 as MNHNS and CDR2 as SASEGT. The V gene lost 7 bases and the J gene lost 5 bases, with 9 bases spanning the gap. The CDR3 totals 12 residues.

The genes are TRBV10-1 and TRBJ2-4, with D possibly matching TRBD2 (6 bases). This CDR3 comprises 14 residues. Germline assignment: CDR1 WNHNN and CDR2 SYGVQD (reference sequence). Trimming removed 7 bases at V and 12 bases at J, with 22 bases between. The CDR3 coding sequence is TGCGCCAGCACGGGACTGTGGGCCAAAGACACTCAGTACTTC. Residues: CASTGLWAKDTQYF.

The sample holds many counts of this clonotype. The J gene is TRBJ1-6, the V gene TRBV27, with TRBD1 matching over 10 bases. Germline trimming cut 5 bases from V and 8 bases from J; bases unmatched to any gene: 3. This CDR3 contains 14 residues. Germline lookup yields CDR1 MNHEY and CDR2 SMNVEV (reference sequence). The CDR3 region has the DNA TGTGCCAGCAGTGACAGGGGGCCCTATTCACCCCTCCACTTT. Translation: CASSDRGPYSPLHF.

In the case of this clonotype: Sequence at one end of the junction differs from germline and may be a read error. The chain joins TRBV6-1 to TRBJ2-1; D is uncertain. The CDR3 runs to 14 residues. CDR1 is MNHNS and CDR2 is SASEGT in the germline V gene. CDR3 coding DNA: TGTGCCAGCAGCCCGGACCTTTGGAACGGCGAGCAGTGCTTC. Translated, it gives CASSPDLWNGEQCF.